Listed below are T cell receptor beta chains from one sample, sequenced in a study of a mutant IDH1 vaccine in newly diagnosed glioma. Method: immunoSEQ multiplex PCR; TCRdb's copy keeps in-frame clones and lacks some. The data show approximately 82,000 clones, roughly 85% seen once. For these TCRs, the target antigens are not known. The specimen was PBMCs, collected from a glioma patient whose treatment included an IDH1 peptide vaccine. All receptors derive from a man aged 30 to 45 with glioma. Some clones in this sample may be carry-over from other donors' samples. Both conserved end residues are part of each CDR3. D genes are given only for firm matches. Size is stated for part of the rows, as once, few or many counts, or as a class when the clone is expanded.

CDR3 protein | CDR3 DNA | V gene | D gene | J gene | clone size
CASSPQGETQYF | TGTGCCAGCAGCCCTCAGGGGGAGACCCAGTACTTC | TRBV7-2 | NA | TRBJ2-5 | NA
CASDKTPVNTEAFF | TGTGCCAGCGATAAGACACCTGTGAACACTGAAGCTTTCTTT | TRBV28 | NA | TRBJ1-1 | NA
CASGWDTYSYEQYF | TGTGCCAGCGGGTGGGACACCTACTCCTACGAGCAGTACTTC | TRBV28 | NA | TRBJ2-7 | NA
CASSEAVGAVWQDTQYF | TGTGCCAGCAGTGAAGCGGTAGGGGCAGTCTGGCAGGATACGCAGTATTTT | TRBV6-1 | NA | TRBJ2-3 | NA
CASSAAGANEQYF | TGTGCCAGCAGCGCGGCGGGAGCCAACGAGCAGTACTTC | TRBV9 | TRBD2 | TRBJ2-7 | NA
CASNRRGTDTQYF | TGTGCCAGCAACCGCCGGGGTACAGATACGCAGTATTTT | TRBV27 | NA | TRBJ2-3 | NA
CASSPAFSYEQYF | TGTGCCAGCAGCCCGGCCTTCTCCTACGAGCAGTACTTC | TRBV7-9 | NA | TRBJ2-7 | NA
CAIGNRGMDYGYTF | TGTGCCATCGGTAACAGGGGAATGGACTATGGCTACACCTTC | TRBV10-3 | TRBD1 | TRBJ1-2 | NA
CASSVTSGEETQYF | TGTGCCAGCAGCGTGACTAGCGGGGAAGAGACCCAGTACTTC | TRBV9 | TRBD2 | TRBJ2-5 | NA
CASTVAGWGNQPQHF | TGTGCCAGCACAGTGGCGGGTTGGGGCAATCAGCCCCAGCATTTT | TRBV2 | NA | TRBJ1-5 | NA
CASSPWTGDEKLFF | TGCGCCAGCAGCCCCTGGACAGGGGATGAAAAACTGTTTTTT | TRBV4-3 | TRBD1 | TRBJ1-4 | NA
CASSQDPLPNEKLFF | TGCGCCAGCAGCCAAGATCCCCTCCCTAATGAAAAACTGTTTTTT | TRBV4-1 | NA | TRBJ1-4 | NA
CASSTTLVVPNTGELFF | TGTGCCAGCAGCACAACTCTGGTAGTTCCGAACACCGGGGAGCTGTTTTTT | TRBV21-1 | NA | TRBJ2-2 | NA
CASSLRLAGADEQFF | TGTGCCAGCAGCCTAAGACTAGCGGGAGCCGATGAGCAGTTCTTC | TRBV11-2 | TRBD2 | TRBJ2-1 | NA
CAWSSDGNQPQHF | TGTGCCTGGAGTTCGGACGGGAATCAGCCCCAGCATTTT | TRBV30 | NA | TRBJ1-5 | NA
CASSLALGQTYNYGYTF | TGCGCCAGCAGCTTGGCTCTTGGACAGACTTATAACTATGGCTACACCTTC | TRBV5-1 | NA | TRBJ1-2 | NA
CASRVGLAAPSSYNEQFF | TGCGCCAGCAGAGTAGGACTAGCGGCCCCGAGCTCCTACAATGAGCAGTTCTTC | TRBV10-1 | TRBD2 | TRBJ2-1 | NA
CAASGTYNEQFF | TGTGCGGCTAGCGGGACCTACAATGAGCAGTTCTTC | TRBV7-9 | TRBD2 | TRBJ2-1 | NA
CASSQKPAIDRTPIGKDILNEAFF | TGCGCCAGCAGCCAGAAGCCCGCGATAGACAGGACCCCGATTGGTAAGGATATATTAAATGAAGCTTTCTTT | TRBV5-1 | NA | TRBJ1-1 | NA
CASSPRPGQGAFGELFF | TGTGCCAGCAGCCCCCGCCCGGGACAGGGGGCGTTCGGGGAGCTGTTTTTT | TRBV9 | TRBD1 | TRBJ2-2 | NA
CAWNRRTYEQYF | TGTGCCTGGAACAGACGGACCTACGAGCAGTACTTC | TRBV30 | NA | TRBJ2-7 | NA
CASSPTGGGYGYTF | TGCGCCAGCAGCCCAACAGGGGGCGGCTATGGCTACACCTTC | TRBV4-1 | TRBD1 | TRBJ1-2 | NA
CASSLVIAGSTDTQYF | TGCGCCAGCAGCTTGGTTATAGCGGGGTCCACAGATACGCAGTATTTT | TRBV5-1 | TRBD2 | TRBJ2-3 | NA
CASSQRGPDEQYF | TGTGCCAGCAGCCAGAGGGGGCCGGACGAGCAGTACTTC | TRBV11-2 | TRBD1 | TRBJ2-7 | NA
CSGTGATLETQYF | TGCAGCGGGACAGGGGCGACTCTTGAGACCCAGTACTTC | TRBV29-1 | TRBD1 | TRBJ2-5 | NA
CASSRDSGANVLTF | TGTGCCAGCAGCCGGGACTCTGGGGCCAACGTCCTGACTTTC | TRBV6-5 | NA | TRBJ2-6 | NA
CAWSRDRGSYGYTF | TGTGCCTGGAGTCGGGACAGGGGAAGCTATGGCTACACCTTC | TRBV30 | TRBD1 | TRBJ1-2 | once
CASSLDQIGGPYEQYF | TGTGCCAGCAGCTTAGATCAGATTGGCGGTCCCTACGAGCAGTACTTC | TRBV11-2 | NA | TRBJ2-7 | NA
CASRGYLNSPLHF | TGTGCCAGCAGGGGATATCTCAATTCACCCCTCCACTTT | TRBV6-5 | NA | TRBJ1-6 | once
CAWAGQYNEQFF | TGTGCCTGGGCCGGACAGTACAATGAGCAGTTCTTC | TRBV30 | NA | TRBJ2-1 | NA
CASSYQGTDTGELFF | TGTGCCAGCAGTTATCAGGGTACGGACACCGGGGAGCTGTTTTTT | TRBV2 | NA | TRBJ2-2 | NA
CASSQDWGGGASEKLFF | TGCGCCAGCAGCCAAGACTGGGGTGGGGGCGCGAGTGAAAAACTGTTTTTT | TRBV4-3 | NA | TRBJ1-4 | NA
CASRVDRVKPRGNEKLFF | TGTGCCAGCAGAGTCGACAGGGTGAAACCCCGGGGTAATGAAAAACTGTTTTTT | TRBV2 | TRBD1 | TRBJ1-4 | NA
CASSKRTAITGGYTF | TGTGCCAGCAGTAAGAGGACAGCGATTACGGGAGGCTACACCTTC | TRBV28 | NA | TRBJ1-2 | few
CASSMRDYLSSYEQYF | TGTGCCAGTAGTATGAGGGACTACCTGAGCTCCTACGAGCAGTACTTC | TRBV19 | TRBD2 | TRBJ2-7 | NA
CASSLPRLAGENQETQYF | TGTGCCAGCAGCCTGCCTCGACTAGCGGGGGAAAATCAAGAGACCCAGTACTTC | TRBV7-9 | TRBD2 | TRBJ2-5 | once
CASSYSFHPDTQYF | TGTGCCAGCAGTTACTCGTTTCACCCAGATACGCAGTATTTT | TRBV6-5 | NA | TRBJ2-3 | NA
CASSPGDRSSYEQYF | TGTGCCAGCAGCCCGGGGGACAGGAGCTCCTACGAGCAGTACTTC | TRBV9 | TRBD1 | TRBJ2-7 | NA
CASSEFTSETYEQYF | TGTGCCAGCAGTGAATTTACTAGCGAAACCTACGAGCAGTACTTC | TRBV2 | TRBD2 | TRBJ2-7 | NA
CASSLDSPYF | TGTGCCAGCAGCTTGGACTCTCCTTACTTC | TRBV5-8 | NA | TRBJ1-2 | NA
CASSPFRGQPQHF | TGCGCCAGCAGTCCTTTTAGGGGTCAGCCCCAGCATTTT | TRBV4-3 | NA | TRBJ1-5 | NA
CASSYDVRETQYF | TGTGCCAGCAGCTACGACGTACGGGAGACCCAGTACTTC | TRBV9 | NA | TRBJ2-5 | NA
CASSLGGVAGNEQFF | TGTGCCAGCAGCTTAGGAGGGGTTGCGGGAAATGAGCAGTTCTTC | TRBV11-3 | NA | TRBJ2-1 | NA
CAISESTDREDTDTQYF | TGTGCCATCAGTGAGTCTACCGACAGGGAGGACACAGATACGCAGTATTTT | TRBV10-3 | NA | TRBJ2-3 | NA
CASSLVLRQGYYNSPLHF | TGTGCCAGCAGCTTAGTGTTACGGCAGGGGTATTATAATTCACCCCTCCACTTT | TRBV11-2 | NA | TRBJ1-6 | NA
CASSLGSDGETQYF | TGTGCCAGCAGCTTGGGTAGCGACGGGGAGACCCAGTACTTC | TRBV7-9 | NA | TRBJ2-5 | NA
CASSLGDRGPNGYTF | TGTGCCAGCAGCTTAGGGGACAGGGGACCTAATGGCTACACCTTC | TRBV7-9 | TRBD1 | TRBJ1-2 | NA
CASSAGLAGDYQETQYF | TGTGCCAGCAGCGCGGGACTAGCGGGGGACTACCAAGAGACCCAGTACTTC | TRBV5-4 | TRBD2 | TRBJ2-5 | NA
CASSNLNTTGGITDEQFF | TGTGCCAGCAGCAATCTCAATACAACAGGGGGGATTACGGATGAGCAGTTCTTC | TRBV7-6 | TRBD1 | TRBJ2-1 | few
CASSLGARFSYEQYF | TGTGCCAGCAGCTTAGGTGCTAGATTCTCCTACGAGCAGTACTTC | TRBV7-2 | NA | TRBJ2-7 | NA
CASTLWGFGQADTQYF | TGCGCCAGCACCCTATGGGGGTTCGGTCAGGCAGATACGCAGTATTTT | TRBV5-1 | NA | TRBJ2-3 | NA
CASRSRLAVYNEQFF | TGTGCCAGCAGAAGTAGACTAGCGGTTTACAATGAGCAGTTCTTC | TRBV6-6 | TRBD2 | TRBJ2-1 | NA
CATSRVPGGTGELFF | TGTGCCACCAGCAGAGTCCCAGGGGGCACCGGGGAGCTGTTTTTT | TRBV15 | TRBD1 | TRBJ2-2 | NA
CASSPSAGTNTEAFF | TGTGCCAGCTCACCATCGGCGGGGACGAACACTGAAGCTTTCTTT | TRBV18 | NA | TRBJ1-1 | NA
CASSLSLYGYTF | TGTGCCAGCAGTTTATCCCTCTATGGCTACACCTTC | TRBV28 | NA | TRBJ1-2 | NA
CASSLSGTGIYEQYF | TGTGCCAGCAGTTTATCCGGGACAGGAATCTACGAGCAGTACTTC | TRBV27 | TRBD1 | TRBJ2-7 | NA
CASSPIGSSYEQYF | TGCGCCAGCAGCCCCATCGGGTCCTCCTACGAGCAGTACTTC | TRBV4-1 | NA | TRBJ2-7 | NA